The present entry profiles one TCR beta chain with its context. Its antigen is not known. The data were taken from a study of cytomegalovirus exposure and HLA in healthy donors. Study details: Among several hundred genotyped donors, 80% to 90% fell in the Caucasian-associated ancestry cluster.

Study results and caveats: Highly shared variants forming one cluster were likely a sequencing artifact. Among CMV-associated TCR beta chains, most appeared HLA-restricted in a later analysis.

Healthy donors of bone marrow made up the group. The PCR used 60 Vbeta and 13 Jbeta primers. Measured with immunoSEQ multiplex PCR; TCRdb has only the in-frame clones, and not every one. The data hold about 120,000 clones, with over 70% observed a single time. The V gene end was trimmed by 10 bases and the J gene end by 4 bases; junction bases not matched to a gene: 10. The CDR3 has 15 amino acids. CDR1 is LNHDA and CDR2 is SQIVND in the germline V gene (reference sequence). The sequencing sample was made of PBMCs. The gene calls are TRBV19 and TRBJ2-2, with 9 bases fitting TRBD1. This TCR was recovered from a woman aged 45-59 years in good health and CMV-seropositive. The CDR3 nucleotides read TGTGCCACCAGGTCCGGGACAGGGTCCACCGGGGAGCTGTTTTTT. The encoded protein is CATRSGTGSTGELFF.